One and the same sample provided the 4 T cell receptor beta chains below, sequenced in a study of cytomegalovirus exposure and HLA in healthy donors. PCR primers comprised 60 Vbeta and 13 Jbeta primers. TCRdb keeps only in-frame clones here, not all; method: immunoSEQ multiplex PCR. Altogether some 120,000 clones are present, around 81% being singletons, with the ten largest covering 3% to 5%. Sequenced: PBMCs. All receptors derive from a woman aged 25 to 39 in good health and CMV-seronegative.

In its sample, this clone was seen a few times. The CDR3 spells CASSPTSSYEQYF. The CDR3 region has the DNA TGTGCCAGCAGCCCAACCAGCTCCTACGAGCAGTACTTC. This rearrangement joins TRBV27 to TRBJ2-7; D not certain. V lost 6 bases and J lost 0, with 9 bases in between. Germline V CDR1 and CDR2: MNHEY, SMNVEV (reference sequence). The CDR3 covers 13 residues.

The V and J genes are TRBV19 and TRBJ1-5; possible D gene TRBD1, 5 bases. The germline V gene encodes CDR1 LNHDA and CDR2 SQIVND (reference sequence). V was cut by 3 bases and J by 2 bases, with 17 bases left in between. CDR3 length: 17 amino acids. The CDR3 sequence is CASSMIGRDAGNQPQHF. CDR3 nucleotide sequence: TGTGCCAGTAGTATGATTGGGCGGGACGCGGGCAATCAGCCCCAGCATTTT.

V is TRBV10-2 and J is TRBJ2-3; 14 nucleotides agree with TRBD2. From germline, CDR1 is WSHSY and CDR2 SAAADI. J lost 2 bases, V lost 3 bases, and 10 bases had no gene match. CDR3 length: 19 amino acids. CDR3 region: CASSDLGTSGREYTDTQYF. As DNA, the CDR3 is TGCGCCAGCAGTGACCTCGGGACTAGCGGGAGAGAATACACAGATACGCAGTATTTT.

The chain has TRBV7-9 and TRBJ1-5; weak D call: TRBD1 (6 bases). With 1 base removed from V and 3 bases from J, the gap between germline ends came to 13 bases. The CDR3 loop spans 16 amino acids. Germline loops: CDR1 SEHNR, CDR2 FQNEAQ (reference sequence). The CDR3 loop reads CASSLVGGVSNQPQHF. The CDR3 nucleotides are TGTGCCAGCAGCTTAGTTGGGGGCGTCTCCAATCAGCCCCAGCATTTT.